This paragraph covers one T cell receptor (beta chain) sequence. Germline CDR1 SGDLS, CDR2 YYNGEE. CDR3 length equals 15 residues. V shed 0 bases and J shed 1 base, with 10 bases lying between them. Original data processing: Estimation of nucleated cell counts was performed using reference gene primer amplification. TCRdb's copy holds only in-frame clones and misses some; the assay was immunoSEQ multiplex PCR. For V, J and clone size, that table is used; D and trimming come from the DNA. The sample has about 120,000 clones, more than 60% seen once; the top ten hold about 2%. This specimen comes from a study of blood T cell repertoires in COVID-19. The overall study: COVID-19 samples collected from the United States, Italy and Spain covered acute and convalescent phases. T cells, B-cell-depleted T cells, or PBMCs provided the cDNA or gDNA that served as material.

The material sequenced was peripheral blood. The chain links TRBV9 to TRBJ1-1; TRBD1 might be the D (6 bases). The origin of this receptor is a man aged 70-80 years with acute or convalescent COVID-19. CDR3 sequence (DNA): TGTGCCAGCAGCGTAGAGGGACACGGGAACACTGAAGCTTTCTTT. Protein sequence: CASSVEGHGNTEAFF.